This T cell receptor (beta chain) was sequenced in a study of patients and donors after allogeneic stem cell transplantation. Germline CDR1 SNHLY, CDR2 FYNNEI. V was trimmed by 5 bases and J by 0 bases, leaving 11 bases between them. There are 14 residues in the CDR3. In TCRdb, the RT-PCR reads were re-called with MiXCR into one record per CDR3 protein. The sample holds roughly 880,000 distinct CDR3 sequences; roughly 18% are singletons and the top ten take around 6%. In this sample, this clonotype turned up a few times. The TCR was taken from a human donor who was either an allogeneic HSCT recipient or a stem cell or donor lymphocyte infusion donor (not recorded which). It is not recorded whose cells these are; they may come from a transplant donor. Sequencing was carried out using blood, either unsorted or a sorted T cell fraction (not recorded which). This chain connects TRBV2 to TRBJ2-7; D is uncertain. The CDR3 spells CASSRRLRSYEQYF. CDR3 coding DNA: TGTGCCAGCAGTCGACGTCTCCGCTCCTACGAGCAGTACTTC.